This T cell receptor (beta chain) was documented in a study of T cells in Graves' hyperthyroidism and ophthalmopathy. TCR beta CDR3 sequences were amplified from RNA transcripts. Carried out on the TCR CDR3, a first-round RT-PCR used the HTBI primer set. Using its own MiXCR run on the multiplex PCR reads, TCRdb lists one record per CDR3 protein. The profile shows about 740,000 distinct CDR3 sequences, approximately 14% of them singletons. Only a few counts were recorded for this clonotype. This CDR3 comprises 12 residues. V was clipped by 6 bases and J by 4 bases, with 10 bases between them. Looked up from germline, CDR1 is DFQATT and CDR2 is SNEGSKA (reference sequence). The authors obtained PBMCs from 10 ml of fresh peripheral blood.

The rearrangement joins TRBV20-1 to TRBJ1-3, with TRBD1 as a possible D gene (5 bases). The sample comprised blood. The sequence was obtained from a woman between 18 and 29 years old with Graves' hyperthyroidism. CDR3 residues: CSAQGGGNTIYF. The CDR3 nucleotides read TGCAGTGCCCAGGGAGGAGGAAACACCATATATTTT.